These 8 T cell receptor beta chains originate from one sample sequenced in a study of cytotoxic CD8 clonotypes in ibrutinib-treated CLL. The table came from immunoSEQ multiplex PCR; TCRdb's copy has only in-frame clones and leaves some out. The table shows 15,000 to 20,000 clones, with roughly 60% occurring only once. This material consisted of PBMCs, taken after 12 months of ibrutinib treatment. Receptor source: a human donor with chronic lymphocytic leukemia.

This chain links TRBV7-3 with TRBJ2-5, with D unresolved. Germline V lookup: CDR1 SGHTA, CDR2 FQGTGA. The CDR3 consists of 16 residues. The V gene lost 0 bases and the J gene lost 5 bases, with 16 bases spanning the gap. CDR3 residues: CASSLTATGRHETQYF. The CDR3 bases are TGTGCCAGCAGCTTAACGGCGACCGGTCGCCATGAGACCCAGTACTTC.

This clone was picked up a small number of times. The chain joins TRBV9 to TRBJ2-7; D assignment may be TRBD1 or TRBD2 (5 bases each). Per germline, CDR1 SGDLS and CDR2 YYNGEE. The CDR3 contains 15 residues. Deletions cut 3 bases from V and 2 bases from J, with 15 bases between. DNA of the CDR3: TGTGCCAGCAGCGCTCAAGGGGACGGGCCCTACGAGCAGTACTTC. Translation gives CASSAQGDGPYEQYF.

The gene calls are TRBV5-1 and TRBJ2-3; tentative D call: TRBD1 (5 bases). Germline V lookup: CDR1 SGHRS, CDR2 YFSETQ. The length of the CDR3 is 14 residues. The V end was cut by 5 bases, the J end by 3 bases, with 13 bases between. CDR3 sequence: CASSVSRATDTQYF. Written as DNA, the CDR3 is TGCGCCAGCAGTGTCTCCAGGGCGACAGATACGCAGTATTTT.

The rearrangement uses TRBV6-1 and TRBJ1-4, with D unresolved. Between the trimmed V and J ends, which lost 2 bases and 4 bases, there was a span of 14 bases. Per the germline V gene, CDR1 is MNHNS and CDR2 is SASEGT. This CDR3 contains 16 residues. CDR3 in amino acids: CASSEQRARGNEKLFF. CDR3 nucleotides: TGTGCCAGCAGTGAACAAAGGGCCCGGGGTAATGAAAAACTGTTTTTT.

Only a few counts were recorded for this clone. The gene calls are TRBV19 and TRBJ1-1, with TRBD1 as a possible D gene (6 bases). CDR3 size: 14 residues. Trimming shortened V by 3 bases and J by 9 bases, and 17 bases separated the two germline ends. CDR1 is LNHDA, CDR2 SQIVND, per germline (reference sequence). The CDR3, as DNA: TGTGCCAGTAGTATGCACAGGGATGTAGGAAAAGCTTTCTTT. It specifies CASSMHRDVGKAFF.

This sequence joins TRBV19 and TRBJ1-2; TRBD1 aligns across 9 bases. J lost 4 bases, V lost 5 bases, and 5 bases had no gene match. The CDR3 contains 14 residues. The germline gives CDR1 LNHDA, CDR2 SQIVND (reference sequence). The CDR3 reads CASSAGQGFYGYTF. As DNA, the CDR3 is TGTGCCAGTAGTGCCGGACAGGGGTTCTATGGCTACACCTTC.

Only a few counts were recorded for this clone. The chain has TRBV6-5 and TRBJ2-2; D remains unclear. V lost 11 bases and J lost 6, with 19 bases in between. There are 14 residues in the CDR3. Germline CDR1 MNHEY, CDR2 SVGAGI. CDR3 DNA: TGTGCCTGCTCCCCTGGCCTTTACCCCGGGGAGCTGTTTTTT. Its translation is CACSPGLYPGELFF.

This clone was observed a few times. V gene TRBV11-3 combines with J gene TRBJ1-2; D is undetermined. The V end was cut by 6 bases, the J end by 12 bases, with 17 bases between. This CDR3 is 12 amino acids long. The germline CDR1 and CDR2 sequences are SGHNT and YENEEA. DNA for the CDR3: TGTGCCAGCAGTTCCGGACGGCTGGGCCACACCTTC. The encoded protein is CASSSGRLGHTF.